The clone carrying this TCR beta chain was seen a handful of times. Its antigen remains unidentified. Via MiXCR, TCRdb re-called the reads, giving one row per CDR3 protein. Among some 160,000 distinct CDR3 sequences, approximately 17% were seen once, and the ten largest hold 15% to 20%. This CDR3 has 13 residues. Trimming at V came to 4 bases and at J to 7 bases, leaving 2 bases not matched to a gene. Germline-derived CDR1 and CDR2 are PRHDT and FYEKMQ (reference sequence). The source of the sample is a study of T cell repertoires in cytomegalovirus infection. Whole-study context: Matching HLA type, along with CMV infection, was indicated by public TCR beta signatures.

Study-level points and caveats: Identification of carriers of CMV plus the relevant HLA was performed using cumulative public TCR beta family frequency. HLA-C-restricted TCR beta clonotypes specific for CMV led the ex vivo response.

This chain connects TRBV13 to TRBJ2-1; 9 nucleotides match TRBD2. This receptor was identified in a human donor in good health (CMV status not recorded). Some clones in this sample may be carry-over from other donors' samples. Sequencing was carried out using CD8+ T cells from PBMCs. For the CDR3, the DNA is TGTGCCAGCAGCTCCGGACTAGCGAATGAGCAGTTCTTC. Amino acid sequence: CASSSGLANEQFF. Based on the CDR3 plus reference TRBV13 and TRBJ2-1, the full variable domain is AAGVIQSPRHLIKEKRETATLKCYPIPRHDTVYWYQQGPGQDPQFLISFYEKMQSDKGSIPDRFSAQQFSDYHSELNMSSLELGDSALYFCASSSGLANEQFFGPGTRLTVL.